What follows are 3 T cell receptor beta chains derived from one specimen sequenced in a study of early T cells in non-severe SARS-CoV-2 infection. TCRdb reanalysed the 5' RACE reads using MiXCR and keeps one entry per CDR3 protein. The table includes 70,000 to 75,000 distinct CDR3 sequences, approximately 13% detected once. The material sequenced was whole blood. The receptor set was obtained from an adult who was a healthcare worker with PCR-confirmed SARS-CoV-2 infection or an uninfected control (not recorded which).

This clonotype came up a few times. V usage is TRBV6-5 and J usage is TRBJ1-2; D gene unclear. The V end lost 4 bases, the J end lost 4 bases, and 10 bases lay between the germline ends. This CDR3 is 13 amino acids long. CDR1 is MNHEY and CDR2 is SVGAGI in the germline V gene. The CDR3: CASSSAEVYGYTF. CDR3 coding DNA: TGTGCCAGCAGTTCGGCGGAAGTCTATGGCTACACCTTC.

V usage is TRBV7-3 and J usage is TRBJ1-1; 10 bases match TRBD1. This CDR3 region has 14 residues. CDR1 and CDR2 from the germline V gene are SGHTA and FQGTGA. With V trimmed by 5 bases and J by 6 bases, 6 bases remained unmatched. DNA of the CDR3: TGTGCCAGCAGCATTGGACAGGGGGACCCTGAAGCTTTCTTT. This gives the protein CASSIGQGDPEAFF.

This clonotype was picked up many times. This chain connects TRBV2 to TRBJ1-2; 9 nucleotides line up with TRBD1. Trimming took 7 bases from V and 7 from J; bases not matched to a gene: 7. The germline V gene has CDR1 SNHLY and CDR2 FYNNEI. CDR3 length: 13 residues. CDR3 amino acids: CASNPQGARGYTF. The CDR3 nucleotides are TGTGCCAGCAACCCACAGGGGGCGCGTGGCTACACCTTC.